A selection of T cell receptor beta chains follows, all from one sample in a study of T cell responses to AZD1222 COVID-19 vaccine. Measured with immunoSEQ multiplex PCR; TCRdb has only the in-frame clones, and not every one. The sample comprises roughly 200,000 clones, under 95% of which are singletons, and about 1% rests with the top ten. Sequencing was performed on peripheral blood, taken on day 0 of MenACWY control vaccination. The source of these receptors is an adult in good health. Each CDR3 is given with its conserved first and last residue. A D gene is named only where the DNA matches it firmly. Not every row has a clone size; where given, it reads once, few, many or a size class.

abundance	d_gene	j_gene	v_gene	CDR3aa	CDR3nt
-	TRBD1	TRBJ2-3	TRBV7-8	CASSLGVGQSTDTQYF	TGTGCCAGCAGCTTAGGTGTGGGACAGAGCACAGATACGCAGTATTTT
-	TRBD1	TRBJ1-5	TRBV7-2	CASSLKGASNQPQHF	TGTGCCAGCAGCCTTAAGGGGGCGAGCAATCAGCCCCAGCATTTT
-	-	TRBJ2-2	TRBV9	CASSPEGTRFHGELFF	TGTGCCAGCAGCCCAGAGGGTACGAGGTTTCACGGGGAGCTGTTTTTT
-	-	TRBJ1-1	TRBV7-6	CASSSRGNTEAFF	TGTGCCAGCAGCTCCAGGGGGAACACTGAAGCTTTCTTT
-	-	TRBJ1-1	TRBV2	CASSNKQSNTEAFF	TGTGCCAGCAGTAATAAACAGTCGAACACTGAAGCTTTCTTT
-	-	TRBJ2-7	TRBV15	CATSRDGDRPYEQYF	TGTGCCACCAGCAGAGATGGCGACCGTCCCTACGAGCAGTACTTC
-	-	TRBJ2-1	TRBV20-1	CSASPWGTNEQFF	TGCAGTGCTAGTCCATGGGGGACTAATGAGCAGTTCTTC
-	-	TRBJ1-3	TRBV7-2	CASSPPTAGRNTIYF	TGTGCCAGCAGCCCCCCCACAGCGGGGCGAAACACCATATATTTT
once	-	TRBJ1-5	TRBV4-1	CASSQDWGTQPYQPQHF	TGCGCCAGCAGCCAAGATTGGGGCACTCAACCTTATCAGCCCCAGCATTTT
-	-	TRBJ2-2	TRBV7-2	CASSLGGPETGELFF	TGTGCCAGCAGCTTAGGGGGTCCGGAGACCGGGGAGCTGTTTTTT
-	-	TRBJ2-7	TRBV25-1	CASSRGGSLAYEQYF	TGTGCCAGCAGCAGAGGAGGGTCGCTTGCCTACGAGCAGTACTTC
-	-	TRBJ1-1	TRBV4-3	CASSQVMTFSPEAFF	TGCGCCAGCAGCCAAGTGATGACTTTCAGCCCTGAAGCTTTCTTT
-	TRBD1	TRBJ2-2	TRBV2	CASRRTGVRGELFF	TGTGCCAGCAGGCGGACAGGGGTTCGCGGGGAGCTGTTTTTT
-	TRBD1	TRBJ1-1	TRBV7-2	CASSRTGAEAFF	TGTGCCAGCAGCCGGACAGGGGCTGAAGCTTTCTTT
-	TRBD1	TRBJ1-2	TRBV6-5	CASSSGQAIGGYTF	TGTGCCAGCAGTTCAGGACAGGCTATCGGTGGCTACACCTTC
-	-	TRBJ2-5	TRBV2	CASSAVETQYF	TGTGCCAGCAGTGCCGTAGAGACCCAGTACTTC
-	-	TRBJ2-7	TRBV6-5	CASSPHRTASEQYF	TGTGCCAGCAGTCCCCATCGGACTGCCTCCGAGCAGTACTTC
-	-	TRBJ1-6	TRBV18	CASSMAGDSPLHF	TGTGCCAGCTCGATGGCAGGGGATTCACCCCTCCACTTT
-	-	TRBJ2-7	TRBV5-1	CASSSRDAEQYF	TGCGCCAGCAGCTCCCGGGATGCCGAGCAGTACTTC
-	TRBD1	TRBJ1-2	TRBV29-1	CSDAGGADYGYTF	TGCAGCGACGCAGGGGGCGCCGACTATGGCTACACCTTC
-	-	TRBJ1-1	TRBV5-8	CASSWGSTAAFF	TGTGCCAGCAGTTGGGGGTCCACGGCAGCTTTCTTT
-	-	TRBJ1-4	TRBV21-1	CASKRKGLREKLFF	TGTGCCAGCAAAAGAAAGGGGCTCCGGGAAAAACTGTTTTTT
-	-	TRBJ1-5	TRBV7-2	CASSSDRRRQPQHF	TGTGCCAGCAGCTCCGACAGGCGGAGGCAGCCCCAGCATTTT
-	-	TRBJ2-7	TRBV7-3	CASSPGPAGEQYF	TGTGCCAGCAGCCCCGGACCTGCCGGGGAGCAGTACTTC
-	-	TRBJ2-7	TRBV3-1/TRBV3-2	CASSHTGTYSSYEQYF	TGTGCCAGCAGCCACACCGGGACGTATAGCTCCTACGAGCAGTACTTC
-	-	TRBJ1-6	TRBV19	CASSSGTSLNSPLHF	TGTGCCAGTAGTTCCGGGACATCGTTGAATTCACCCCTCCACTTT
once	-	TRBJ2-2	TRBV19	CASSKTDRDTGELFF	TGTGCCAGTAGTAAAACAGACCGTGACACCGGGGAGCTGTTTTTT
-	-	TRBJ1-5	TRBV7-9	CASSLGGDQPQHF	TGTGCCAGCAGCTTAGGAGGGGATCAGCCCCAGCATTTT
-	-	TRBJ1-2	TRBV30	CAWSRGPADGYTF	TGTGCCTGGAGTCGAGGGCCGGCCGATGGCTACACCTTC
-	TRBD1	TRBJ1-2	TRBV5-4	CASSLGTGRGYTF	TGTGCCAGCAGCCTGGGGACAGGGCGAGGCTACACCTTC
-	-	TRBJ1-1	TRBV9	CASSVRGQANTEAFF	TGTGCCAGCAGCGTAAGAGGGCAGGCTAACACTGAAGCTTTCTTT
-	-	TRBJ2-2	TRBV4-3	CASSQEVDGPAGELFF	TGCGCCAGCAGCCAAGAAGTTGACGGGCCCGCCGGGGAGCTGTTTTTT
-	-	TRBJ2-2	TRBV7-9	CASSLEAAGELFF	TGTGCCAGCAGCTTAGAAGCAGCCGGGGAGCTGTTTTTT
-	TRBD2	TRBJ2-1	TRBV6-2/TRBV6-3	CASSTIAGAYNEQFF	TGTGCCAGCAGTACTATAGCGGGGGCGTACAATGAGCAGTTCTTC
once	-	TRBJ2-4	TRBV4-2	CASSQDWRENIQYF	TGTGCCAGCAGCCAAGATTGGCGGGAAAACATTCAGTACTTC
-	-	TRBJ1-4	TRBV19	CASSNNRDEKLFF	TGTGCCAGTAGTAATAACAGGGATGAAAAACTGTTTTTT
-	TRBD1	TRBJ1-3	TRBV2	CASSGAGTGSFGNTIYF	TGTGCCAGCAGTGGGGCCGGGACAGGGTCTTTTGGAAACACCATATATTTT
-	-	TRBJ1-1	TRBV18	CASSPPGFNTEAFF	TGTGCCAGCTCACCACCAGGCTTCAACACTGAAGCTTTCTTT
-	TRBD2	TRBJ2-1	TRBV5-1	CASSSVPGLAGYNEQFF	TGCGCCAGCAGCTCCGTCCCGGGACTAGCGGGGTACAATGAGCAGTTCTTC
-	-	TRBJ1-3	TRBV6-5	CASKGVGGNTIYF	TGTGCCAGCAAAGGGGTGGGTGGAAACACCATATATTTT
-	-	TRBJ1-4	TRBV3-1/TRBV3-2	CASSLRATTTNEKLFF	TGTGCCAGCAGCCTAAGGGCAACAACAACTAATGAAAAACTGTTTTTT
-	TRBD1	TRBJ1-6	TRBV5-1	CASSTRQGSNSPLHF	TGCGCCAGCAGCACCCGACAGGGATCTAATTCACCCCTCCACTTT
-	-	TRBJ1-4	TRBV6-6	CASKTAATNEKLFF	TGTGCCAGCAAAACAGCTGCAACTAATGAAAAACTGTTTTTT
once	-	TRBJ2-2	TRBV5-4	CASSLAVGNTGELFF	TGTGCCAGCAGCTTGGCGGTAGGGAACACCGGGGAGCTGTTTTTT
-	-	TRBJ1-2	TRBV12-5	CASGSDWDRSGYTF	TGTGCTAGTGGTTCGGATTGGGACCGGTCAGGCTACACCTTC